The next 29 T cell receptor beta chains were all read from a single sample in a study of blood T cell repertoires in COVID-19. Assay: immunoSEQ multiplex PCR; the TCRdb copy retains only in-frame clones and omits some. Of around 49,000 clones listed, about 78% are singletons. The sample consisted of PBMCs or T cells enriched from blood (not recorded which). The receptors here all came from a woman between 45 and 60 years old with acute COVID-19.

In its sample, this clone is medium-sized. The chain has TRBV19 and TRBJ1-5; no firm D call. This CDR3 region has 15 residues. Trimming took 6 bases from V and 1 from J, leaving 13 bases between them. CDR1 and CDR2 from the germline V gene are LNHDA and SQIVND (reference sequence). CDR3 nucleotides: TGTGCCAGTAGAGCCGAGGAAAGAAGCAATCAGCCCCAGCATTTT. Residues: CASRAEERSNQPQHF.

The chain is built from TRBV18 and TRBJ2-2; 10 nucleotides line up with TRBD2. From germline, CDR1 is KGHSH and CDR2 LQKENI. V lost 3 bases to trimming and J lost 5 bases; unmatched junction nucleotides: 12. The CDR3 runs 18 residues. The CDR3 DNA reads TGTGCCAGCTCACCGACAGCGGGGGGGCCATATGGGACCGGGGAGCTGTTTTTT. It yields the protein CASSPTAGGPYGTGELFF.

This clone was found a few times. V usage is TRBV30 and J usage is TRBJ1-2; 8 bases line up with TRBD1. Germline trimming cut 4 bases from V and 3 bases from J; bases unmatched to any gene: 13. The CDR3 has 16 amino acids. Germline loops: CDR1 GTSNPN, CDR2 SVGIG (reference sequence). CDR3 loop: CAWNLRGRGRDYGYTF. CDR3 coding DNA: TGTGCCTGGAACCTAAGAGGCAGGGGGCGCGACTATGGCTACACCTTC.

This clone was detected once. The rearrangement uses TRBV4-2 and TRBJ1-1; D not resolved. This CDR3 spans 14 amino acids. V lost 0 bases and J 1 base, leaving 6 bases between the germline ends. From germline, CDR1 is LGHNA and CDR2 YNFKEQ. The CDR3 bases are TGTGCCAGCAGCCAAGAACACCAGAACACTGAAGCTTTCTTT. It encodes CASSQEHQNTEAFF.

This clone was seen a few times. J is TRBJ1-2 and V is TRBV19; 7 bases line up with TRBD1. Germline V gives CDR1 LNHDA, CDR2 SQIVND (reference sequence). The CDR3 covers 12 residues. Unmatched junction bases numbered 4, after V lost 10 bases and J lost 2 bases. The CDR3 coding sequence is TGTGCCACTCAGGGGGACAACTATGGCTACACCTTC. It translates to CATQGDNYGYTF. The full variable domain, in which reference TRBV19 and TRBJ1-2 provide the parts outside the CDR3, is DGGITQSPKYLFRKEGQNVTLSCEQNLNHDAMYWYRQDPGQGLRLIYYSQIVNDFQKGDIAEGYSVSREKKESFPLTVTSAQKNPTAFYLCATQGDNYGYTFGSGTRLTVV.

The rearrangement links TRBV11-3 to TRBJ2-7; tentatively, D is TRBD1 (6 bases). Germline V lookup: CDR1 SGHNT, CDR2 YENEEA. Trimming shortened V by 6 bases and J by 3 bases, and 12 bases separated the two germline ends. The CDR3 consists of 13 residues. The CDR3 DNA sequence: TGTGCCAGCAGTGCTACAGGGAACTACGAGCAGTACTTC. Residues: CASSATGNYEQYF.

The chain combines TRBV6-5 with TRBJ2-1; the D is unclear. V shed 6 bases and J shed 4 bases, with 7 bases lying between them. This CDR3 comprises 12 residues. Germline V gene data show CDR1 as MNHEY and CDR2 as SVGAGI. The CDR3 region is CASRTGYNEQFF. The CDR3 coding sequence is TGTGCCAGCAGGACTGGATACAATGAGCAGTTCTTC.

This clone was seen only once. The chain uses TRBV28 and TRBJ2-3, with D unclear. V was clipped by 8 bases and J by 10 bases, with 25 bases between them. The CDR3 loop spans 15 amino acids. The germline CDR1 and CDR2 sequences are MDHEN and SYDVKM. The CDR3, as DNA: TGTGCCAGCGGTGCCCCAGCCGTGGAGTTGAGGCCGCAGTATTTT. Amino acids: CASGAPAVELRPQYF.

V and J are TRBV4-1 and TRBJ2-5, with D tentatively TRBD2 (6 bases). Trimming shortened V by 4 bases and J by 4 bases, and 19 bases separated the two germline ends. CDR3 size: 16 residues. Germline V CDR1 and CDR2: MGHRA, YSYEKL. The CDR3 DNA follows: TGCGCCAGCAGCCCTCATCTGGGACTTCGTTCAGAGACCCAGTACTTC. Residues: CASSPHLGLRSETQYF.

The gene calls are TRBV2 and TRBJ1-3; D is possibly TRBD1 (6 bases). This CDR3 contains 15 residues. Germline loops: CDR1 SNHLY, CDR2 FYNNEI. Trimming removed 4 bases at V and 0 bases at J, with 10 bases between. The CDR3 DNA sequence: TGTGCCAGCAGTGGTCAGGGGCGCTCTGGAAACACCATATATTTT. It specifies CASSGQGRSGNTIYF.

This clone has just a few counts. The chain joins TRBV7-2 to TRBJ1-5, with 8 bases matching TRBD1. Germline V CDR1 and CDR2: SGHTA, FQGNSA. V shed 3 bases, J shed 2 bases, and the junction held 6 bases outside the gene matches. The CDR3 is made up of 16 amino acids. This chain's CDR3 is CASSFSSDRGNQPQHF. The CDR3 DNA reads TGTGCCAGCAGCTTCAGCTCGGACAGGGGCAATCAGCCCCAGCATTTT.

The chain couples TRBV19 to TRBJ2-7, with a weak D call TRBD2 (5 bases). The length of the CDR3 is 14 residues. Germline assignment: CDR1 LNHDA and CDR2 SQIVND (reference sequence). V was cut by 3 bases and J by 4 bases, with 13 bases left in between. CDR3 DNA sequence: TGTGCCAGTAGTATCCGGACTGCGGATTACGAGCAGTACTTC. This codes for CASSIRTADYEQYF.

The genes are TRBV19 and TRBJ1-1; D is perhaps TRBD1 (5 bases). The CDR3 length is 15 residues. Trimming pared 2 bases from V and 0 bases from J, leaving 10 bases between. Germline values: CDR1 LNHDA, CDR2 SQIVND (reference sequence). The CDR3 loop is CASSILQGLNTEAFF. CDR3 in DNA: TGTGCCAGTAGTATACTCCAGGGATTGAACACTGAAGCTTTCTTT.

The V and J genes are TRBV6-5 and TRBJ2-7; 8 nucleotides match TRBD1. V trimming: 7 bases; J trimming: 3 bases; junction bases outside the gene matches: 8. Germline V lookup: CDR1 MNHEY, CDR2 SVGAGI. This CDR3 contains 14 residues. CDR3 sequence: CASIPAGGNYEQYF. CDR3 DNA sequence: TGTGCCAGCATCCCAGCAGGGGGCAACTACGAGCAGTACTTC.

In this sample, this clone turned up once. The V gene is TRBV12-3 or TRBV12-4, the J gene TRBJ2-2; D uncertain. The V end lost 2 bases, the J end lost 3 bases, and 4 bases lay between the germline ends. This CDR3 contains 13 residues. CDR3 DNA: TGTGCCAGCAGTTTACAGGACACCGGGGAGCTGTTTTTT. Protein: CASSLQDTGELFF.

The chain couples TRBV6-1 to TRBJ2-5; 7 nucleotides line up with TRBD1. Trimming took 1 base from V and 5 from J; bases not matched to a gene: 7. Looked up from germline, CDR1 is MNHNS and CDR2 is SASEGT. CDR3 size: 15 residues. Here the CDR3 DNA reads TGTGCCAGCAGTGAAGGACAGGGTCGGGCGGAGACCCAGTACTTC. Amino acid sequence: CASSEGQGRAETQYF.

This clone was picked up a small number of times. The chain links TRBV5-1 to TRBJ1-1; the match to TRBD1 covers 9 bases. The V gene's germline CDR1 is SGHRS and CDR2 YFSETQ. The V segment lost 4 bases and the J segment 5 bases; nucleotides outside the gene matches: 6. The CDR3 extends over 14 amino acids. The CDR3 loop reads CASSGGQGGTEAFF. The CDR3 DNA is TGCGCCAGCAGCGGGGGACAGGGCGGTACTGAAGCTTTCTTT.

The chain carries TRBV28 and TRBJ2-1; 11 positions agree with TRBD2. J lost 7 bases, V lost 6 bases, and 8 bases had no gene match. In germline, CDR1 is MDHEN, CDR2 SYDVKM. The CDR3 is 15 residues long. The CDR3 region has the DNA TGTGCCAGCAGACTTAGCGGGGGGGAGGGGAATGAGCAGTTCTTC. It specifies CASRLSGGEGNEQFF.

The V and J genes are TRBV19 and TRBJ1-2; 8 nucleotides match TRBD1. V lost 9 bases and J lost 2; bases outside the gene matches: 11. Germline V gene lookup returns CDR1 LNHDA and CDR2 SQIVND (reference sequence). The CDR3 sequence is 15 residues long. The CDR3 nucleotides are TGTGCCAGCCCCAGTGCCAGGGGGCGGAACTATGGCTACACCTTC. Protein sequence: CASPSARGRNYGYTF.

The CDR3 sequence: CASSPSGGGVATDTQYF. The CDR3 region has the DNA TGCGCCAGCAGCCCCTCAGGAGGGGGGGTTGCCACAGATACGCAGTATTTT. This chain joins TRBV4-1 and TRBJ2-3; TRBD2 is a possible D gene (7 bases). Germline loops: CDR1 MGHRA, CDR2 YSYEKL. Trimming pared 4 bases from V and 2 bases from J, leaving 19 bases between. The CDR3 has 17 amino acids.

The rearrangement uses TRBV29-1 and TRBJ1-2, with 10 bases identical to TRBD1. The CDR3 length is 14 residues. The germline V gene encodes CDR1 SQVTM and CDR2 ANQGSEA. V trimming: 6 bases; J trimming: 8 bases; junction bases outside the gene matches: 12. The CDR3, as DNA: TGCAGCGTCCGCCCTCCGGGACAGGGGAGCGGCTACACCTTC. Amino acid sequence: CSVRPPGQGSGYTF. Together with reference TRBV29-1 and TRBJ1-2, the CDR3 gives the full variable domain: SAVISQKPSRDICQRGTSLTIQCQVDSQVTMMFWYRQQPGQSLTLIATANQGSEATYESGFVIDKFPISRPNLTFSTLTVSNMSPEDSSIYLCSVRPPGQGSGYTFGSGTRLTVV.

The chain recombines TRBV3-1 (or the pseudogene TRBV3-2) with TRBJ2-1, with 8 bases that match TRBD2. V shed 0 bases, J shed 11 bases, and the junction held 12 bases outside the gene matches. The CDR3 spans 16 residues. Germline-derived CDR1 and CDR2 are LGHDT and YNNKEL (reference sequence). The CDR3 sequence is CASSQDGGTSTIQQFF. The DNA of the CDR3 is TGTGCCAGCAGCCAAGATGGCGGGACTAGTACAATCCAGCAGTTCTTC.

This clone has a single count. The gene calls are TRBV7-2 and TRBJ2-7; D gene unclear. The CDR3 spans 14 residues. Per germline, CDR1 SGHTA and CDR2 FQGNSA. Deletions cut 2 bases from V and 0 bases from J, with 8 bases between. DNA of the CDR3: TGTGCCAGCAGCTTACAATCTAGCTCCTACGAGCAGTACTTC. This encodes CASSLQSSSYEQYF. Based on the CDR3 plus reference TRBV7-2 and TRBJ2-7, the full variable domain is GAGVSQSPSNKVTEKGKDVELRCDPISGHTALYWYRQSLGQGLEFLIYFQGNSAPDKSGLPSDRFSAERTGGSVSTLTIQRTQQEDSAVYLCASSLQSSSYEQYFGPGTRLTVT.

V and J are TRBV7-2 and TRBJ1-2, with TRBD1 matching 7 bases. CDR3 length: 14 residues. V was clipped by 5 bases and J by 4 bases; unmatched bases: 7. Germline V gives CDR1 SGHTA, CDR2 FQGNSA. CDR3 residues: CASSRARDSYGYTF. Written as DNA, the CDR3 is TGTGCCAGCAGCCGGGCCCGGGACAGCTATGGCTACACCTTC.

This chain links TRBV2 with TRBJ1-6; D perhaps matches TRBD1 (5 bases). V lost 6 bases and J 5 bases, leaving 20 bases between the germline ends. From germline, CDR1 is SNHLY and CDR2 FYNNEI. This CDR3 comprises 17 residues. The CDR3 DNA sequence: TGTGCCAGCAGCCCAGGACCCGGAGGGGCGGATAATTCACCCCTCCACTTT. Translation gives CASSPGPGGADNSPLHF.

The V gene is TRBV4-1, the J gene TRBJ1-1, with D perhaps matching TRBD1 (5 bases). The CDR3 has 16 residues. The V end lost 4 bases, the J end lost 1 base, and 16 bases lay between the germline ends. From germline, CDR1 is MGHRA and CDR2 YSYEKL. This CDR3 reads CASSPLRGRENTEAFF. In DNA, the CDR3 is TGCGCCAGCAGCCCACTTAGGGGAAGGGAGAACACTGAAGCTTTCTTT.

This chain links TRBV19 with TRBJ2-3; TRBD2 agrees at 10 bases. The germline CDR1 and CDR2 sequences are LNHDA and SQIVND (reference sequence). This CDR3 has 15 residues. After removal of 4 bases from V and 5 bases from J, the junction contained 6 bases not matched to a gene. This CDR3 reads CASSRGLAGVDTQYF. DNA for the CDR3: TGTGCCAGTAGTAGAGGGCTAGCGGGGGTAGATACGCAGTATTTT.

The V call is TRBV5-1, the J call TRBJ1-3; 8 positions agree with TRBD1. This CDR3 contains 15 residues. Per germline, CDR1 SGHRS and CDR2 YFSETQ. The junction had 4 bases not matched to a gene; V was cut back by 3 bases and J by 2 bases. The CDR3 DNA sequence: TGCGCCAGCAGCTCCACAGGGGGGGCTGGAAACACCATATATTTT. It is translated as CASSSTGGAGNTIYF.

The chain recombines TRBV4-1 with TRBJ2-7; 9 positions agree with TRBD1. Trimming removed 5 bases from V and 3 bases from J; junction bases left unmatched: 5. The germline V gene encodes CDR1 MGHRA and CDR2 YSYEKL. The CDR3 spans 14 residues. CDR3 region: CASSGTGLGYEQYF. In DNA form, the CDR3 reads TGCGCCAGCAGCGGGACAGGGTTAGGCTACGAGCAGTACTTC.